This TCR beta chain comes out of a study of T cell responses to AZD1222 COVID-19 vaccine. Across the whole study: Pooled together were second doses at about 4 or about 12 weeks. General observations from the study: Variant regions that are unmutated are reportedly the target of nearly half of spike-specific TCRs. Dominant CD4 TCR responses targeted spike regions 160-218 and 743-854.

A word on this clone: Its specificity is unknown.

Germline V gene lookup returns CDR1 KGHDR and CDR2 SFDVKD. This CDR3 is 12 amino acids long. V was cut by 7 bases and J by 9 bases, with 12 bases left in between. Repertoires were generated with immunoSEQ multiplex PCR, while TCRdb's copy carries only in-frame clones and drops some. Of about 140,000 clones listed, more than 85% are singletons. The chain carries TRBV24-1 and TRBJ2-1; possible D gene TRBD2, 7 bases. Here the sequenced sample was peripheral blood, taken on day 0 of AZD1222 vaccination. The receptor was derived from an adult in good health. The CDR3 loop is CATRGGGIEQFF. CDR3 DNA: TGTGCCACCAGAGGGGGGGGGATTGAGCAGTTCTTC.